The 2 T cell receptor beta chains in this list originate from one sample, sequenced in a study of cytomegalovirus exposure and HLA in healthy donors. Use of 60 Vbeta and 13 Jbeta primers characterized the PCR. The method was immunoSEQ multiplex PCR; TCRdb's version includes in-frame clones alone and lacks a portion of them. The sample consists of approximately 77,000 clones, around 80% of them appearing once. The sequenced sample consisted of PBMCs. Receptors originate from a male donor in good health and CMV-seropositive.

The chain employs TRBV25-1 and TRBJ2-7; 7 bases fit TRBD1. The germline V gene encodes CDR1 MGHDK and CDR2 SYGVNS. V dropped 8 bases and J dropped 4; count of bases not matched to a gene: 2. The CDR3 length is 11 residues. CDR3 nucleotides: TGTGCCAGCGGGACAGAATACGAGCAGTACTTC. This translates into CASGTEYEQYF.

This chain's CDR3 is CASSPSRLNYEQYF. The CDR3 DNA reads TGTGCCAGCAGCCCCTCGCGACTAAACTACGAGCAGTACTTC. This chain joins TRBV14 and TRBJ2-7, with D possibly being TRBD2 (5 bases). Deletions cut 4 bases from V and 3 bases from J, with 13 bases between. CDR1 and CDR2 from the germline V gene are SGHDN and FVKESK. The CDR3 totals 14 residues.